This T cell receptor beta chain was sequenced in a study of response to subunit inactivated influenza vaccine. This clonotype has just a few counts. One entry per CDR3 protein, called by TCRdb with MiXCR from the RT-PCR reads. The repertoire includes just under 550,000 distinct CDR3 sequences, around 21% of them detected once, and around 2.8% sits in the top ten. These data were also reused for a study on T cells expressing NK-cell markers. That paper notes: Beta-chain TCR cDNA was generated via 5'RACE template switching with UMIs.

The specimen comprised CD4+ T cells sorted from PBMCs, sampled 11 to 12 days after vaccination. The clonotype was recovered from a man between 50 and 59 years old who received an inactivated influenza vaccine.

CDR3 DNA: TGTGCCAGCAGTTATTATGAGACCCAGTACTTC. Its translation is CASSYYETQYF. The chain couples TRBV6-2 or TRBV6-3 to TRBJ2-5; D is uncertain. V lost 3 bases and J lost 5, with 4 bases in between. Germline V CDR1 and CDR2: MNHEY, SVGEGT. The CDR3 consists of 11 residues.